The clone carrying this TCR beta chain occurred many times. The trim removed 3 bases at V and 4 bases at J, leaving 5 bases unmatched. The germline gives CDR1 SGHTA, CDR2 FQGNSA. The CDR3 loop spans 15 amino acids. This entry comes from a study of T cells after yellow fever vaccination. MiXCR was run by TCRdb on the 5' RACE reads, yielding one entry per CDR3 protein. Of about 250,000 distinct CDR3 sequences listed, approximately 3.5% are singletons. The input for sequencing was PBMCs, taken 15 days after the yellow fever booster vaccination. The TCR comes from a man between 18 and 29 years old who received the YFV17D yellow fever vaccine. The rearrangement links TRBV7-2 to TRBJ1-1, with 10 bases aligning to TRBD1. CDR3 in DNA: TGTGCCAGCAGCTTGATGGACAGGGGGAGCACTGAAGCTTTCTTT. Amino acid sequence: CASSLMDRGSTEAFF.